This entry lists 25 T cell receptor beta chains sequenced from one sample in a study of OX40 agonist ivuxolimab in advanced cancers. Measured with immunoSEQ multiplex PCR; TCRdb has only the in-frame clones, and not every one. This sample has about 34,000 clones, with 83% found just once. The input for sequencing was CD4+ or CD8+ T cells sorted from blood, taken in a trial of the OX40 agonist ivuxolimab. These receptors all stem from an adult with an advanced solid tumor such as melanoma, head and neck, liver or kidney cancer.

The chain is built from TRBV28 and TRBJ2-1; 13 bases agree with TRBD2. This CDR3 has 16 amino acids. J gave up 8 bases and V 4 bases, and 8 bases lay outside the gene matches. Germline CDR1 MDHEN, CDR2 SYDVKM. The CDR3 nucleotides read TGTGCCAGCAGTTCCCGGACTAGCGGGAGTCTCGATGAGCAGTTCTTC. Its protein is CASSSRTSGSLDEQFF.

The chain couples TRBV9 to TRBJ2-2, with D unclear. The CDR3 has 11 residues. Trimming removed 0 bases from V and 6 bases from J, with 0 bases in between. Germline V CDR1 and CDR2: SGDLS, YYNGEE. CDR3 amino acids: CASSVAGELFF. The CDR3 DNA is TGTGCCAGCAGCGTAGCCGGGGAGCTGTTTTTT.

This clone came up once. This sequence joins TRBV4-1 and TRBJ1-6, with unresolved D. The CDR3 sequence is 18 residues long. Trimming removed 0 bases from V and 0 bases from J, with 12 bases in between. Germline V gene data show CDR1 as MGHRA and CDR2 as YSYEKL. The CDR3 protein is CASSQDRRQSSYNSPLHF. CDR3 DNA: TGCGCCAGCAGCCAAGATCGTAGGCAAAGCTCCTATAATTCACCCCTCCACTTT.

In its sample, this clone was seen a few times. The CDR3 sequence is CASSTMGVYEQYF. CDR3 DNA: TGTGCCAGCAGCACCATGGGGGTCTACGAGCAGTACTTC. The chain links TRBV5-6 to TRBJ2-7, with D tentatively TRBD1 or TRBD2 (5 bases each). CDR1 is SGHDT and CDR2 is YYEEEE in the germline V gene. With 4 bases removed from V and 3 bases from J, the gap between germline ends came to 11 bases. The CDR3 extends over 13 amino acids.

The J gene is TRBJ2-2, the V gene TRBV11-3; no clear D gene. Trimming shortened V by 6 bases and J by 2 bases, and 7 bases separated the two germline ends. Germline V gene sequence: CDR1 SGHNT, CDR2 YENEEA. This CDR3 comprises 13 residues. For the CDR3, the DNA is TGTGCCAGCAGTCCCCTTAACACCGGGGAGCTGTTTTTT. Protein sequence: CASSPLNTGELFF.

The gene calls are TRBV19 and TRBJ1-1; 8 bases match TRBD1. J lost 4 bases, V lost 6 bases, and 1 base had no gene match. CDR1 is LNHDA, CDR2 SQIVND, per germline (reference sequence). The CDR3 has 12 residues. The CDR3 sequence: CASRDRGTEAFF. In DNA form, the CDR3 reads TGTGCCAGTAGAGACAGGGGCACTGAAGCTTTCTTT. Drawing the rest from reference TRBV19 and TRBJ1-1, the complete variable domain is DGGITQSPKYLFRKEGQNVTLSCEQNLNHDAMYWYRQDPGQGLRLIYYSQIVNDFQKGDIAEGYSVSREKKESFPLTVTSAQKNPTAFYLCASRDRGTEAFFGQGTRLTVV.

This chain connects TRBV28 to TRBJ2-1; 14 bases agree with TRBD2. The CDR3 sequence is 18 residues long. The germline V gene encodes CDR1 MDHEN and CDR2 SYDVKM. The V segment lost 4 bases and the J segment 0 bases; nucleotides outside the gene matches: 5. Here the CDR3 reads CASSYRTSGRTSYNEQFF. The CDR3 DNA reads as TGTGCCAGCAGTTATAGGACTAGCGGGAGGACCTCCTACAATGAGCAGTTCTTC.

This clone was detected once. The gene calls are TRBV27 and TRBJ2-7; 9 positions match TRBD1. Unmatched junction bases numbered 7, after V lost 6 bases and J lost 1 base. The CDR3 totals 15 residues. Per the germline V gene, CDR1 is MNHEY and CDR2 is SMNVEV (reference sequence). CDR3 sequence reads: CASSSGTGPSYEQYF. The CDR3 DNA is TGTGCCAGCAGCAGCGGGACAGGGCCTTCCTACGAGCAGTACTTC.

This clone is classed as medium-sized. This chain uses TRBV6-4 with TRBJ2-2; D not certain. V was clipped by 0 bases and J by 3 bases, with 5 bases between them. Germline V lookup: CDR1 MRHNA, CDR2 SNTAGT. The CDR3 contains 14 residues. This chain's CDR3 is CASSDSRHTGELFF. CDR3 DNA: TGTGCCAGCAGTGACTCGAGGCACACCGGGGAGCTGTTTTTT.

This rearrangement joins TRBV19 to TRBJ2-2; 8 bases line up with TRBD1. The junction had 9 bases not matched to a gene; V was cut back by 3 bases and J by 3 bases. This CDR3 region has 17 residues. Germline V gives CDR1 LNHDA, CDR2 SQIVND (reference sequence). This chain's CDR3 is CASSIPSTGVDTGELFF. The CDR3 coding sequence is TGTGCCAGTAGTATTCCCTCGACAGGGGTAGACACCGGGGAGCTGTTTTTT.

V usage is TRBV28 and J usage is TRBJ1-1; a possible D gene is TRBD1 (5 bases). Germline V CDR1 and CDR2: MDHEN, SYDVKM. The ends were cut back, 2 bases at V and 1 base at J, with 11 bases in the middle. The CDR3 consists of 15 residues. In DNA form, the CDR3 reads TGTGCCAGCAGTTTAAACCAGGGATGGAACACTGAAGCTTTCTTT. Its translation is CASSLNQGWNTEAFF.

This clone was seen a few times. The chain joins TRBV4-1 to TRBJ1-1; D gene uncertain. This CDR3 has 15 amino acids. V gave up 0 bases and J gave up 4 bases, with 12 bases separating them. The germline CDR1 and CDR2 sequences are MGHRA and YSYEKL. The CDR3 DNA reads TGCGCCAGCAGCCAAGATCCGGGATCCGGCACTGAAGCTTTCTTT. Protein sequence: CASSQDPGSGTEAFF.

This clone was found once. The chain uses TRBV19 and TRBJ2-7; TRBD2 matches at 7 bases. Trimming removed 3 bases from V and 2 bases from J; junction bases left unmatched: 7. Germline V gene sequence: CDR1 LNHDA, CDR2 SQIVND (reference sequence). This CDR3 region has 15 residues. The CDR3: CASSMGGSPPYEQYF. The CDR3 nucleotides read TGTGCCAGTAGTATGGGCGGGAGCCCCCCCTACGAGCAGTACTTC. Combining the CDR3 with reference TRBV19 and TRBJ2-7 gives the whole variable domain DGGITQSPKYLFRKEGQNVTLSCEQNLNHDAMYWYRQDPGQGLRLIYYSQIVNDFQKGDIAEGYSVSREKKESFPLTVTSAQKNPTAFYLCASSMGGSPPYEQYFGPGTRLTVT.

The chain uses TRBV9 and TRBJ2-7; D is perhaps TRBD2 (6 bases). The CDR3 contains 15 residues. Germline-derived CDR1 and CDR2 are SGDLS and YYNGEE. V was pared by 0 bases and J by 3 bases, with 13 bases between. The CDR3 loop is CASSVGGDWVYEQYF. Here the CDR3 DNA reads TGTGCCAGCAGCGTAGGAGGGGACTGGGTCTACGAGCAGTACTTC. The entire variable domain, with the rest obtained from reference TRBV9 and TRBJ2-7, is as follows: DSGVTQTPKHLITATGQRVTLRCSPRSGDLSVYWYQQSLDQGLQFLIQYYNGEERAKGNILERFSAQQFPDLHSELNLSSLELGDSALYFCASSVGGDWVYEQYFGPGTRLTVT.

By its share, this clone is medium-sized. V gene TRBV13 combines with J gene TRBJ2-7, with 8 bases lining up with TRBD2. The length of the CDR3 is 18 residues. In germline, CDR1 is PRHDT, CDR2 FYEKMQ (reference sequence). V gave up 2 bases and J gave up 6 bases; unmatched junction bases: 18. The CDR3 bases are TGTGCCAGCAGCTTAAGCTCCGATGGCGGGGGGCCCCTTGTCGAGCAGTACTTC. Translated: CASSLSSDGGGPLVEQYF.

J is TRBJ2-3 and V is TRBV27; 10 bases are shared with TRBD2. J was trimmed by 3 bases and V by 2 bases; bases with no gene match: 2. Germline CDR1 and CDR2: MNHEY and SMNVEV (reference sequence). The CDR3 sequence is 15 residues long. For the CDR3, the DNA is TGTGCCAGCAGTTTAGCTAGCGGGAGTACAGATACGCAGTATTTT. Translation gives CASSLASGSTDTQYF.

In regard to this clone: The junction does not match germline at one end; this may be a read error. The rearrangement joins TRBV5-4 to TRBJ2-4; D might be TRBD2 (6 bases). The CDR3 is 9 amino acids. Germline V lookup: CDR1 SGHNT, CDR2 YYREEE (reference sequence). The CDR3 loop is CASSGPRYF. CDR3 nucleotide sequence: TGCGCCAGCAGCGGGCCAAGGTACTTC.

The rearrangement links TRBV7-2 to TRBJ2-7; D ambiguous. This CDR3 is built from 14 residues. The ends were cut back, 1 base at V and 1 base at J, with 8 bases in the middle. CDR1 is SGHTA, CDR2 FQGNSA, per germline. The CDR3 sequence: CASSLGAGSYEQYF. CDR3 nucleotides: TGTGCCAGCAGCTTAGGGGCCGGATCCTACGAGCAGTACTTC.

The chain combines TRBV5-5 with TRBJ2-6; perhaps TRBD1 as D (5 bases). This CDR3 is built from 17 residues. The V end was cut by 2 bases, the J end by 4 bases, with 16 bases between. Germline V gives CDR1 SGHKS, CDR2 YYEKEE (reference sequence). CDR3 coding DNA: TGTGCCAGCAGCTTAACAAGTTTAGGGGCCGGGGCCAACGTCCTGACTTTC. This translates into CASSLTSLGAGANVLTF.

The chain employs TRBV7-6 and TRBJ2-1, with D perhaps assigned TRBD1 or TRBD2 (6 bases each). Germline lookup yields CDR1 SGHVS and CDR2 FNYEAQ. The CDR3 loop spans 14 amino acids. Trimming removed 1 base at V and 8 bases at J, with 12 bases between. The chain's CDR3 is CASSLVAGEDEQFF. CDR3 DNA: TGTGCCAGCAGCTTAGTCGCAGGGGAGGATGAGCAGTTCTTC.

V usage is TRBV14 and J usage is TRBJ2-2; D gene unclear. Germline CDR1 and CDR2: SGHDN and FVKESK. The germline V and J ends were trimmed by 3 bases and 5 bases, with 7 bases remaining between them. This CDR3 spans 13 amino acids. The CDR3 DNA sequence: TGTGCCAGCAGCCAGGAAGTAACCGGGGAGCTGTTTTTT. Protein: CASSQEVTGELFF.

The CDR3 bases are TGTGCCAGCAGCTTTGGACCAGAGCAGTTCTTC. Translation: CASSFGPEQFF. The chain carries TRBV5-4 and TRBJ2-1; D is unclear. Per germline, CDR1 SGHNT and CDR2 YYREEE (reference sequence). V was clipped by 2 bases and J by 10 bases, with 7 bases between them. The CDR3 extends over 11 amino acids.

The chain recombines TRBV25-1 with TRBJ1-1; 7 positions agree with TRBD1. CDR3 length equals 14 residues. The germline gives CDR1 MGHDK, CDR2 SYGVNS. V lost 7 bases, J lost 4 bases, and 9 bases stayed unmatched. The CDR3 spells CASTHRGGSTEAFF. DNA for the CDR3: TGTGCCAGCACCCACAGGGGCGGCTCCACTGAAGCTTTCTTT.

The chain links TRBV9 to TRBJ2-1; D gene unclear. CDR1 and CDR2 from the germline V gene are SGDLS and YYNGEE. The CDR3 runs 12 residues. V lost 1 base to trimming and J lost 7 bases, with 6 bases between them. The CDR3 bases are TGTGCCAGCAGCGTATACCAGAATGAGCAGTTCTTC. Translating it yields CASSVYQNEQFF.

The chain has TRBV19 and TRBJ2-7; maybe TRBD1 (6 bases). The CDR3 is made up of 13 amino acids. The germline V gene encodes CDR1 LNHDA and CDR2 SQIVND (reference sequence). Trimming stripped 4 bases from V and 5 bases from J, with 12 bases between. The CDR3 DNA is TGTGCCAGTAGTACCATGGACAGTAACGAGCAGTACTTC. This codes for CASSTMDSNEQYF.